One sample yielded the 11 T cell receptor beta chains listed below, sequenced in a study of blood T cell repertoires in COVID-19. Clones were sequenced by immunoSEQ multiplex PCR, and TCRdb holds only the in-frame ones, with some missing. The repertoire holds about 71,000 clones, with 83% as singletons. The sequenced material came from peripheral blood. All receptors come from a man aged 30 to 45 with COVID-19, enrolled during active disease.

This clone was counted a few times. The chain links TRBV6-4 to TRBJ2-1; 13 bases line up with TRBD2. The CDR3 totals 14 residues. V was clipped by 4 bases and J by 9 bases; unmatched bases: 3. Germline CDR1 and CDR2: MRHNA and SNTAGT. This CDR3 is CASSGLAGGVEQFF. DNA for the CDR3: TGTGCCAGCAGTGGACTAGCGGGAGGTGTTGAGCAGTTCTTC.

The chain joins TRBV7-2 to TRBJ1-5; a possible D gene is TRBD1 (6 bases). The CDR3 runs to 14 residues. V was trimmed by 6 bases and J by 2 bases, leaving 11 bases between them. The germline V gene encodes CDR1 SGHTA and CDR2 FQGNSA. CDR3 amino acids: CASRGGGGNQPQHF. For the CDR3, the DNA is TGTGCCAGCAGAGGGGGTGGCGGCAATCAGCCCCAGCATTTT. The complete variable domain, with remaining parts taken from reference TRBV7-2 and TRBJ1-5, reads GAGVSQSPSNKVTEKGKDVELRCDPISGHTALYWYRQSLGQGLEFLIYFQGNSAPDKSGLPSDRFSAERTGGSVSTLTIQRTQQEDSAVYLCASRGGGGNQPQHFGDGTRLSIL.

The chain joins TRBV4-3 to TRBJ2-1, with TRBD2 matching over 7 bases. J was trimmed by 14 bases and V by 5 bases; bases with no gene match: 12. CDR1 and CDR2 (germline): LGHNA, YSLEER. The CDR3 contains 13 residues. The CDR3 nucleotides are TGCGCCAGCAGCGAAGCGGGATCGGGTGTGGAGTTCTTC. Protein product: CASSEAGSGVEFF.

This rearrangement joins TRBV20-1 to TRBJ2-1; 7 bases are shared with TRBD2. The CDR3 loop spans 12 amino acids. CDR1 is DFQATT, CDR2 SNEGSKA, per germline (reference sequence). V trimming: 6 bases; J trimming: 4 bases; junction bases outside the gene matches: 3. The CDR3 DNA reads TGCAGTGCGAGTAGCGGGTACAATGAGCAGTTCTTC. Amino acids: CSASSGYNEQFF.

This clone was recorded a few times. This sequence joins TRBV3-1 (or the pseudogene TRBV3-2) and TRBJ1-3, with D hard to call. CDR1 and CDR2 (germline): LGHDT, YNNKEL (reference sequence). Trimming cost V 0 bases and J 7 bases, with 7 bases left between them. The CDR3 contains 13 residues. Written as DNA, the CDR3 is TGTGCCAGCAGCCAAGATGCGGGGAACACCATATATTTT. Translation: CASSQDAGNTIYF.

The chain links TRBV27 to TRBJ1-6; TRBD1 might be the D (5 bases). Trimming removed 3 bases at V and 8 bases at J, with 14 bases between. Germline CDR1 MNHEY, CDR2 SMNVEV (reference sequence). This CDR3 has 15 residues. Here the CDR3 reads CASSFGQTRDSPLHF. CDR3 nucleotide sequence: TGTGCCAGCAGTTTCGGGCAAACCAGGGATTCACCCCTCCACTTT.

The V call is TRBV3-1 (or the pseudogene TRBV3-2), the J call TRBJ2-1, with D unclear. Between the trimmed V and J ends, which lost 10 bases and 7 bases, there was a span of 20 bases. Germline V gives CDR1 LGHDT, CDR2 YNNKEL (reference sequence). The CDR3 consists of 14 residues. CDR3: CATEATRMGNEQFF. The CDR3 region has the DNA TGTGCCACGGAAGCCACCAGGATGGGTAATGAGCAGTTCTTC.

A note on this clone: Germline is not matched at one junction end, which may reflect a read error. The chain has TRBV7-9 and TRBJ1-4; TRBD1 matches at 9 bases. Germline V gives CDR1 SEHNR, CDR2 FQNEAQ (reference sequence). The CDR3 sequence is 14 residues long. CDR3 in DNA: TGTGCCAGCAGCTTGGGGACAGGGTCGGCGGCCGAAGTTTTT. The encoded protein is CASSLGTGSAAEVF.

This clone was detected once. The V and J genes are TRBV28 and TRBJ1-2; TRBD1 matches at 7 bases. CDR3 length: 14 residues. With 3 bases clipped from V and 7 bases from J, the junction kept 8 bases outside the gene matches. CDR1 and CDR2 from the germline V gene are MDHEN and SYDVKM. CDR3 region: CASSFGAGGFGYTF. DNA of the CDR3: TGTGCCAGCAGTTTTGGGGCAGGGGGTTTTGGCTACACCTTC.

The chain couples TRBV9 to TRBJ2-4; the D is unclear. Germline V CDR1 and CDR2: SGDLS, YYNGEE. The V end was cut by 0 bases, the J end by 4 bases, with 11 bases between. The length of the CDR3 is 15 residues. The CDR3 here is CASSVEGSPKNIQYF. The CDR3 DNA is TGTGCCAGCAGCGTAGAAGGTAGCCCAAAAAACATTCAGTACTTC.

The rearrangement uses TRBV28 and TRBJ2-7, with D perhaps TRBD1 (6 bases). Germline V CDR1 and CDR2: MDHEN, SYDVKM. Trimming removed 4 bases from V and 1 base from J, with 14 bases in between. CDR3 length: 15 residues. CDR3 sequence (DNA): TGTGCCAGCAGTTCGGCCGGGACACTATCCTACGAGCAGTACTTC. It codes for CASSSAGTLSYEQYF. The complete variable domain, with remaining parts taken from reference TRBV28 and TRBJ2-7, reads DVKVTQSSRYLVKRTGEKVFLECVQDMDHENMFWYRQDPGLGLRLIYFSYDVKMKEKGDIPEGYSVSREKKERFSLILESASTNQTSMYLCASSSAGTLSYEQYFGPGTRLTVT.